These 21 T cell receptor beta chains originate from one sample sequenced in a study of control samples from healthy donors and cancer patients. Libraries were prepared by immunoSEQ multiplex PCR; TCRdb keeps only in-frame clonotypes and omits some of them. The sample lists 150,000 to 200,000 clones, around 95% occurring once. Specimen: blood. These receptors were collected from a woman between 40 and 50 years old in good health.

This chain joins TRBV14 and TRBJ2-5; D call uncertain. CDR1 and CDR2 (germline): SGHDN, FVKESK. CDR3 size: 12 residues. Between the trimmed V and J ends, which lost 1 base and 6 bases, there was a span of 6 bases. The CDR3 region is CASSQVSQTQYF. DNA of the CDR3: TGTGCCAGCAGCCAAGTGTCGCAGACCCAGTACTTC.

The genes are TRBV11-3 and TRBJ1-3; 10 positions agree with TRBD1. Trimming took 4 bases from V and 0 from J; bases not matched to a gene: 3. This CDR3 is built from 16 residues. The germline CDR1 and CDR2 sequences are SGHNT and YENEEA. CDR3 region: CASSSGQGTSGNTIYF. The CDR3 region has the DNA TGTGCCAGCAGCTCGGGACAGGGGACCTCTGGAAACACCATATATTTT.

V gene TRBV6-2 or TRBV6-3 combines with J gene TRBJ2-1, with 8 bases that match TRBD1. The germline V gene has CDR1 MNHEY and CDR2 SVGEGT. The J segment lost 11 bases and the V segment lost 4 bases, leaving 7 bases of the junction unmatched. This CDR3 comprises 13 residues. CDR3 protein: CASSSTDREKQFF. CDR3 in DNA: TGTGCCAGCAGTTCTACGGACAGGGAGAAGCAGTTCTTC.

J is TRBJ2-7 and V is TRBV11-2; the D is unclear. Trimming pared 1 base from V and 2 bases from J, leaving 12 bases between. This CDR3 has 15 amino acids. Germline CDR1 is SGHAT and CDR2 is FQNNGV. The CDR3 region has the DNA TGTGCCAGCAGCTTAGGAGTCAAAGGACCCTACGAGCAGTACTTC. Protein product: CASSLGVKGPYEQYF. The full variable domain, with the rest looked up from reference TRBV11-2 and TRBJ2-7, is EAGVAQSPRYKIIEKRQSVAFWCNPISGHATLYWYQQILGQGPKLLIQFQNNGVVDDSQLPKDRFSAERLKGVDSTLKIQPAKLEDSAVYLCASSLGVKGPYEQYFGPGTRLTVT.

The genes are TRBV2 and TRBJ1-5; TRBD1 aligns across 12 bases. Germline assignment: CDR1 SNHLY and CDR2 FYNNEI. Germline trimming cut 8 bases from V and 4 bases from J; bases unmatched to any gene: 6. This CDR3 contains 15 residues. The CDR3 loop is CASRGDRGQNQPQHF. DNA of the CDR3: TGTGCCAGCCGAGGGGACAGGGGGCAAAATCAGCCCCAGCATTTT.

DNA of the CDR3: TGTGCCATCAGTGAGTCGGGAGGACCGGCGGGTAACACTGAAGCTTTCTTT. Protein: CAISESGGPAGNTEAFF. This chain joins TRBV10-3 and TRBJ1-1; D is ambiguous. The V and J ends lost 0 bases and 2 bases respectively, with 16 bases between them. Germline V gives CDR1 ENHRY, CDR2 SYGVKD. The CDR3 is made up of 17 amino acids.

V is TRBV25-1 and J is TRBJ2-6, with 10 bases fitting TRBD1. The V gene end was trimmed by 6 bases and the J gene end by 2 bases; junction bases not matched to a gene: 7. Germline CDR1 reads MGHDK; CDR2 reads SYGVNS. The CDR3 consists of 17 residues. CDR3 amino acids: CASSRTGGMTGANVLTF. CDR3 nucleotides: TGTGCCAGCAGCAGGACAGGGGGGATGACTGGGGCCAACGTCCTGACTTTC.

The rearrangement joins TRBV29-1 to TRBJ1-2; D remains ambiguous. This CDR3 has 12 residues. The V gene's germline CDR1 is SQVTM and CDR2 ANQGSEA. V was cut by 4 bases and J by 2 bases, with 8 bases left in between. CDR3: CSVGEGNYGYTF. The CDR3 nucleotides read TGCAGCGTTGGGGAGGGAAACTATGGCTACACCTTC.

The V and J genes are TRBV14 and TRBJ2-7; the D is unclear. CDR3 length: 17 residues. V gave up 4 bases and J gave up 2 bases, with 21 bases separating them. Germline V gene data show CDR1 as SGHDN and CDR2 as FVKESK. CDR3 residues: CASSLEKTVSPPYEQYF. CDR3 nucleotides: TGTGCCAGCAGCCTCGAAAAAACAGTCTCACCCCCCTACGAGCAGTACTTC.

This chain uses TRBV5-1 with TRBJ1-5; D gene ambiguous. The CDR3 consists of 13 residues. Trimming took off 4 bases at V and 7 bases at J, with 12 bases between the two ends. CDR1 SGHRS and CDR2 YFSETQ come from the germline V gene. CDR3 DNA sequence: TGCGCCAGCAGCACCAACAGTGACCAGCCCCAGCATTTT. Translating gives CASSTNSDQPQHF.

V and J are TRBV7-9 and TRBJ2-3; 8 positions match TRBD2. Germline V gene data show CDR1 as SEHNR and CDR2 as FQNEAQ (reference sequence). This CDR3 spans 13 amino acids. Trimming took 7 bases from V and 5 from J; bases not matched to a gene: 5. The CDR3 DNA reads as TGTGCCAGCATCGCGGGGGGCCGAGATACGCAGTATTTT. Translation gives CASIAGGRDTQYF.

The V and J genes are TRBV10-3 and TRBJ1-5; maybe TRBD1 (5 bases). CDR3 length: 15 residues. V was pared by 5 bases and J by 6 bases, with 17 bases between. Germline CDR1 ENHRY, CDR2 SYGVKD. Here the CDR3 reads CAISLDQGLVQPQHF. The CDR3 DNA reads as TGTGCCATCAGTCTCGACCAGGGACTTGTTCAGCCCCAGCATTTT.

The chain couples TRBV18 to TRBJ2-7, with D uncertain. Trimming took off 0 bases at V and 2 bases at J, with 8 bases between the two ends. The CDR3 length is 14 residues. Germline V CDR1 and CDR2: KGHSH, LQKENI. The CDR3 region is CASSPPIQAYEQYF. CDR3 DNA: TGTGCCAGCTCACCACCTATCCAGGCCTACGAGCAGTACTTC.

The rearrangement uses TRBV5-6 and TRBJ2-5; 7 positions match TRBD1. CDR1 is SGHDT, CDR2 YYEEEE, per germline. V was pared by 4 bases and J by 13 bases, with 10 bases of the junction left unmatched. This CDR3 comprises 12 residues. CDR3 DNA: TGTGCCAGCAGCCAGGGACAGACTTTGCGGTACTTC. It specifies CASSQGQTLRYF.

The rearrangement uses TRBV14 and TRBJ2-2; possibly TRBD1 or TRBD2 for D (5 bases each). Looked up from germline, CDR1 is SGHDN and CDR2 is FVKESK. The CDR3 is made up of 15 amino acids. Trimming cost V 2 bases and J 4 bases, with 11 bases left between them. The CDR3 DNA reads TGTGCCAGCAGCCAATTCGGGACGTCCACCGGGGAGCTGTTTTTT. This codes for CASSQFGTSTGELFF. The full variable domain, in which reference TRBV14 and TRBJ2-2 provide the parts outside the CDR3, is EAGVTQFPSHSVIEKGQTVTLRCDPISGHDNLYWYRRVMGKEIKFLLHFVKESKQDESGMPNNRFLAERTGGTYSTLKVQPAELEDSGVYFCASSQFGTSTGELFFGEGSRLTVL.

The chain has TRBV12-5 and TRBJ1-5; TRBD1 agrees at 9 bases. Germline CDR1 and CDR2: LGHNT and FRNRAP. The J segment lost 5 bases and the V segment lost 7 bases, leaving 6 bases of the junction unmatched. The CDR3 is made up of 14 amino acids. The CDR3 reads CASVLTGGYQPQHF. The CDR3 bases are TGTGCTAGTGTCCTGACAGGGGGGTATCAGCCCCAGCATTTT.

This rearrangement joins TRBV9 to TRBJ1-1; 8 bases align to TRBD1. Germline V lookup: CDR1 SGDLS, CDR2 YYNGEE. The J segment lost 1 base and the V segment lost 3 bases, leaving 11 bases of the junction unmatched. This CDR3 has 17 amino acids. The CDR3 nucleotides are TGTGCCAGCAGCGGCGAACCTCGACAGGGGCGGAACACTGAAGCTTTCTTT. The encoded protein is CASSGEPRQGRNTEAFF.

This chain links TRBV4-3 with TRBJ1-6; the D gene is possibly TRBD1 (5 bases). Trimming cost V 0 bases and J 4 bases, with 13 bases left between them. Looked up from germline, CDR1 is LGHNA and CDR2 is YSLEER. This CDR3 has 17 residues. The CDR3: CASSQDPPGRYNSPLHF. CDR3 DNA: TGCGCCAGCAGCCAAGATCCCCCGGGACGGTATAATTCACCCCTCCACTTT.

The J gene is TRBJ2-1, the V gene TRBV14, with 8 bases lining up with TRBD2. CDR1 is SGHDN and CDR2 is FVKESK in the germline V gene. The CDR3 contains 17 residues. The J segment lost 0 bases and the V segment lost 2 bases, leaving 6 bases of the junction unmatched. DNA of the CDR3: TGTGCCAGCAGCCAACAACTAGCGGTGGCCTCCTACAATGAGCAGTTCTTC. It codes for CASSQQLAVASYNEQFF.

The chain is built from TRBV18 and TRBJ2-7; D is perhaps TRBD1 (6 bases). V lost 4 bases and J lost 3, with 10 bases in between. The CDR3 has 13 residues. Germline loops: CDR1 KGHSH, CDR2 LQKENI. CDR3 residues: CASSRDKIYEQYF. CDR3 nucleotides: TGTGCCAGCTCACGGGACAAGATCTACGAGCAGTACTTC.

This sequence joins TRBV18 and TRBJ2-2; 8 bases agree with TRBD1. CDR3 length equals 15 residues. J was trimmed by 6 bases and V by 2 bases; bases with no gene match: 5. Germline V lookup: CDR1 KGHSH, CDR2 LQKENI. CDR3 loop: CASSPTGGEAGELFF. The CDR3 DNA sequence: TGTGCCAGCTCACCAACAGGGGGAGAGGCCGGGGAGCTGTTTTTT.